The entry below describes one TCR beta chain. The antigen is undetermined. TCRdb re-called the reads with MiXCR, one entry per CDR3 protein. The repertoire consists of roughly 230,000 distinct CDR3 sequences, with 10% to 15% occurring once and the leading ten covering 1.5% to 2%. The CDR3 is 17 amino acids. The V end lost 3 bases, the J end lost 7 bases, and 22 bases lay between the germline ends. Germline CDR1 and CDR2: SGHRS and YFSETQ. This sample stems from a study of T cell repertoires in cytomegalovirus infection. Study observations and caveats: The study found HLA-C-restricted CMV-specific TCR beta clonotypes dominating the ex vivo response. Identification of carriers of CMV plus the relevant HLA was achieved through cumulative public TCR beta family frequency.

The specimen was PBMCs. The TCR originated in a human donor in good health (CMV status not recorded). Some clones in this sample may be carry-over from other donors' samples. The V and J genes are TRBV5-1 and TRBJ1-4; D possibly corresponds to TRBD1 (5 bases). The CDR3 here is CASSSGTLAVKSEKLFF. The DNA of the CDR3 is TGCGCCAGCAGCTCCGGGACCCTGGCTGTTAAGAGTGAAAAACTGTTTTTT.